A single sample gave rise to the 24 T cell receptor beta chains below, sequenced in a study of regulatory T cells in long-lasting Graves disease. For TCR beta, libraries came from iRepertoire HTBI primers and Arm-PCR of CDR3 regions. TCRdb ran MiXCR on the multiplex PCR reads and lists one entry per CDR3 protein. This table has a few hundred thousand distinct CDR3 sequences, around 22% appearing once. Time point meaning: persistent/refractory GD, antithyroid drugs over 5 years with positive TRAb. PBMC-derived RNA was used for the TCR library. The specimen was peripheral blood mononuclear cells (PBMCs), collected when the disease was refractory, from a patient treated with antithyroid drugs. The source is a female donor with Graves disease.

V gene TRBV20-1 combines with J gene TRBJ1-5; D not resolved. V was trimmed by 7 bases and J by 5 bases, leaving 9 bases between them. This CDR3 is built from 11 residues. The V gene's germline CDR1 is DFQATT and CDR2 SNEGSKA (reference sequence). CDR3 in amino acids: CSVGGDQPQHF. The CDR3 DNA is TGCAGTGTTGGCGGAGATCAGCCCCAGCATTTT.

The chain combines TRBV5-5 with TRBJ2-2; 7 bases agree with TRBD2. Unmatched junction bases numbered 5, after V lost 0 bases and J lost 9 bases. Germline-derived CDR1 and CDR2 are SGHKS and YYEKEE (reference sequence). The CDR3 contains 14 residues. CDR3 region: CASSLAGGFRELFF. Written as DNA, the CDR3 is TGTGCCAGCAGCTTGGCGGGGGGTTTTCGGGAGCTGTTTTTT.

Ten or more counts support this clonotype. One junction end disagrees with the germline gene, perhaps due to a read error. The V and J genes are TRBV27 and TRBJ1-2; possibly TRBD1 for D (5 bases). This CDR3 is built from 13 residues. CDR1 is MNHEY and CDR2 is SMNVEV in the germline V gene (reference sequence). The CDR3 region is CASSLVMGPKVLF. The CDR3 region has the DNA TGTGCCAGCAGTTTAGTTATGGGACCGAAGGTACTCTTC.

This clonotype was seen many times. The V call is TRBV28, the J call TRBJ2-2, with TRBD2 matching 8 bases. The J segment lost 5 bases and the V segment lost 3 bases, leaving 5 bases of the junction unmatched. Germline loops: CDR1 MDHEN, CDR2 SYDVKM. CDR3 length: 15 amino acids. CDR3 region: CASSLPTSATGELFF. The CDR3 nucleotides are TGTGCCAGCAGTTTGCCGACTAGCGCGACCGGGGAGCTGTTTTTT. The full variable domain, in which reference TRBV28 and TRBJ2-2 provide the parts outside the CDR3, is DVKVTQSSRYLVKRTGEKVFLECVQDMDHENMFWYRQDPGLGLRLIYFSYDVKMKEKGDIPEGYSVSREKKERFSLILESASTNQTSMYLCASSLPTSATGELFFGEGSRLTVL.

This clonotype was seen only a few times. The chain links TRBV10-3 to TRBJ2-5; TRBD1 is a possible D gene (5 bases). This CDR3 comprises 13 residues. Trimming cost V 8 bases and J 5 bases, with 15 bases left between them. The germline CDR1 and CDR2 sequences are ENHRY and SYGVKD. DNA of the CDR3: TGTGCCATCGGGGCAGGCATCCGGGAGACCCAGTACTTC. Translation: CAIGAGIRETQYF.

This clonotype was recorded at least ten times. The chain has TRBV15 and TRBJ1-5; D remains unclear. Germline V gene lookup returns CDR1 LNHNV and CDR2 YYDKDF (reference sequence). V shed 5 bases and J shed 11 bases, with 13 bases lying between them. The CDR3 length is 12 residues. This chain's CDR3 is CATSAQSSAQHF. DNA for the CDR3: TGTGCCACCAGCGCCCAGTCCTCAGCCCAGCATTTT.

This clonotype was detected a few times. The chain is built from TRBV20-1 and TRBJ1-5; D remains ambiguous. The V gene lost 2 bases and the J gene lost 2 bases, with 13 bases spanning the gap. There are 15 residues in the CDR3. Per germline, CDR1 DFQATT and CDR2 SNEGSKA (reference sequence). CDR3 in DNA: TGCAGTGCTAGACCGGCCGGGATCGGCAATCAGCCCCAGCATTTT. Protein product: CSARPAGIGNQPQHF.

Comment on this clonotype: With a much larger clone just one base away, this may be a read error. The chain employs TRBV5-1 and TRBJ1-1; unclear D gene. This CDR3 comprises 13 residues. Per the germline V gene, CDR1 is SGHRS and CDR2 is YFSETQ. CDR3 DNA: TGCGCCAGCAGCTTCGTCCAGAACACTAAAGCTTTCTTT. As protein: CASSFVQNTKAFF.

This clonotype has a handful of counts. The chain couples TRBV6-2 or TRBV6-3 to TRBJ1-2; 7 nucleotides align to TRBD1. CDR1 MNHEY and CDR2 SVGEGT come from the germline V gene. V shed 5 bases, J shed 7 bases, and the junction held 10 bases outside the gene matches. The CDR3 has 14 residues. In DNA form, the CDR3 reads TGTGCCAGCAGTCGGACAGGCACCGCTTCTGGCTACACCTTC. Its protein is CASSRTGTASGYTF.

Only a few counts were recorded for this clonotype. The rearrangement joins TRBV20-1 to TRBJ1-4; the D gene is possibly TRBD1 (5 bases). Looked up from germline, CDR1 is DFQATT and CDR2 is SNEGSKA (reference sequence). V was shortened by 7 bases and J by 2 bases, with 8 bases between the two germline ends. CDR3 length equals 12 residues. This chain's CDR3 is CSDRGTNEKLFF. In DNA form, the CDR3 reads TGCAGTGATCGGGGGACTAATGAAAAACTGTTTTTT.

The chain has TRBV7-2 and TRBJ2-3; the match to TRBD2 covers 10 bases. Germline lookup yields CDR1 SGHTA and CDR2 FQGNSA. This CDR3 is 16 amino acids long. The ends lost 4 bases at V and 1 base at J; junction bases unmatched: 5. The CDR3 sequence: CASSSYSGRGTDTQYF. CDR3 in DNA: TGTGCCAGCAGCTCCTACAGCGGGAGGGGCACAGATACGCAGTATTTT.

This clonotype was counted a few times. The rearrangement links TRBV14 to TRBJ2-7; D uncertain. Germline V gene data show CDR1 as SGHDN and CDR2 as FVKESK. The CDR3 is 13 amino acids. Trimming removed 3 bases from V and 1 base from J, with 7 bases in between. The CDR3 region is CASSHGMSYEQYF. The DNA for the CDR3 is TGTGCCAGCAGCCATGGGATGTCCTACGAGCAGTACTTC.

This clonotype was seen a handful of times. The chain employs TRBV4-2 and TRBJ2-7, with D uncertain. Looked up from germline, CDR1 is LGHNA and CDR2 is YNFKEQ. CDR3 size: 14 residues. V was trimmed by 1 base and J by 2 bases, leaving 9 bases between them. The CDR3 nucleotides are TGTGCCAGCAGCCAAGGGACCAGAACCTACGAGCAGTACTTC. This encodes CASSQGTRTYEQYF.

This chain links TRBV10-3 with TRBJ2-7; TRBD2 aligns across 13 bases. Looked up from germline, CDR1 is ENHRY and CDR2 is SYGVKD. V shed 7 bases, J shed 3 bases, and the junction held 6 bases outside the gene matches. The CDR3 loop spans 15 amino acids. The CDR3 DNA follows: TGTGCCATCAAGGAGGGACTAGCGGGAAGCTACGAGCAGTACTTC. Its protein product is CAIKEGLAGSYEQYF.

V gene TRBV7-9 combines with J gene TRBJ1-2; the D is unclear. The germline gives CDR1 SEHNR, CDR2 FQNEAQ (reference sequence). There are 12 residues in the CDR3. Trimming pared 5 bases from V and 5 bases from J, leaving 9 bases between. The CDR3 sequence: CASSKREYGYTF. CDR3 nucleotides: TGTGCCAGCAGCAAACGGGAGTATGGCTACACCTTC.

This clonotype was seen more than once but under ten times. The rearrangement joins TRBV19 to TRBJ1-6; the match to TRBD1 covers 7 bases. The V gene end was trimmed by 6 bases and the J gene end by 9 bases; junction bases not matched to a gene: 8. The CDR3 consists of 14 residues. Germline values: CDR1 LNHDA, CDR2 SQIVND (reference sequence). CDR3 sequence (DNA): TGTGCCAGTAGCATGGGACAGTCCGGTTCACCCCTCCACTTT. Translated, it gives CASSMGQSGSPLHF. Filled out from reference TRBV19 and TRBJ1-6, the complete variable domain reads DGGITQSPKYLFRKEGQNVTLSCEQNLNHDAMYWYRQDPGQGLRLIYYSQIVNDFQKGDIAEGYSVSREKKESFPLTVTSAQKNPTAFYLCASSMGQSGSPLHFGNGTRLTVT.

V is TRBV20-1 and J is TRBJ2-2; no firm D call. The V gene's germline CDR1 is DFQATT and CDR2 SNEGSKA (reference sequence). V lost 2 bases and J lost 3, with 7 bases in between. The CDR3 consists of 13 residues. This CDR3 is CSARSRDTGELFF. Here the CDR3 DNA reads TGCAGTGCTAGATCCCGGGACACCGGGGAGCTGTTTTTT.

The chain carries TRBV11-2 and TRBJ2-7; D call uncertain. Germline CDR1 SGHAT, CDR2 FQNNGV. The CDR3 has 15 residues. V shed 0 bases and J shed 5 bases, with 14 bases lying between them. The CDR3 here is CASSLDRGPSNEQYF. DNA of the CDR3: TGTGCCAGCAGCTTAGACAGAGGACCAAGCAACGAGCAGTACTTC.

This clonotype turned up a few times. One junction end does not reproduce the germline sequence, and a read error may be involved. The rearrangement joins TRBV20-1 to TRBJ2-7, with TRBD2 identical over 7 bases. The V gene's germline CDR1 is DFQATT and CDR2 SNEGSKA (reference sequence). There are 13 residues in the CDR3. This chain's CDR3 is CSASRGGSGEQHF. The CDR3 nucleotides read TGCAGTGCTAGCAGAGGCGGGAGTGGCGAGCAGCACTTC.

This clonotype was detected ten times or more. The rearrangement links TRBV28 to TRBJ2-6; no clear D gene. Germline V lookup: CDR1 MDHEN, CDR2 SYDVKM. Trimming removed 2 bases from V and 5 bases from J, with 7 bases in between. CDR3 size: 14 residues. The CDR3 DNA is TGTGCCAGCAGTTTAACGATTAGGGCCAACGTCCTGACTTTC. Protein sequence: CASSLTIRANVLTF.

The rearrangement joins TRBV5-6 to TRBJ1-1, with no clear D. V gave up 2 bases and J gave up 0 bases, with 8 bases separating them. CDR3 length: 14 residues. CDR1 is SGHDT and CDR2 is YYEEEE in the germline V gene. The CDR3 DNA follows: TGTGCCAGCAGCTTATTTGGCATGAACACTGAAGCTTTCTTT. It yields the protein CASSLFGMNTEAFF.

This clonotype turned up a few times. The chain has TRBV20-1 and TRBJ2-7; D may be TRBD2 (5 bases). Germline lookup yields CDR1 DFQATT and CDR2 SNEGSKA (reference sequence). V was trimmed by 0 bases and J by 2 bases, leaving 14 bases between them. The CDR3 runs to 15 residues. CDR3 bases: TGCAGTGCTAGAGACACAGCCAGCGGAGCCTACGAGCAGTACTTC. This sequence encodes CSARDTASGAYEQYF.

The J gene is TRBJ1-1, the V gene TRBV5-1; TRBD1 might be the D (5 bases). The V end lost 0 bases, the J end lost 6 bases, and 15 bases lay between the germline ends. The CDR3 spans 15 residues. Germline CDR1 SGHRS, CDR2 YFSETQ. The chain's CDR3 is CASSLEEGLIAEAFF. CDR3 sequence (DNA): TGCGCCAGCAGCTTGGAAGAGGGGCTGATCGCTGAAGCTTTCTTT.

This clonotype was detected only once. CDR3 protein: CASSFGTGSGYGYTF. In nucleotides, the CDR3 is TGTGCCAGCAGTTTCGGGACAGGGTCCGGCTATGGCTACACCTTC. This rearrangement joins TRBV12-3 or TRBV12-4 to TRBJ1-2; 9 nucleotides line up with TRBD1. V shed 3 bases, J shed 4 bases, and the junction held 6 bases outside the gene matches. The CDR3 totals 15 residues.